Below, 31 T cell receptor beta chains from the same sample are listed, as sequenced in a study of T cell responses to AZD1222 COVID-19 vaccine (dated by TCRdb to the early 2020s). Preparation of the library involved the immunoSEQ multiplex PCR assay. In TCRdb, the immuneACCESS table is reduced to in-frame sequences with V and J assigned. These tables do not hold every clone; where another copy was compared, an unresolved V gene accounts for under half, and the others remain unexplained. For this sample there are fewer than 200,000 clones; roughly 90% appear just once. Over 1.5% of the sample is held by the ten biggest clonotypes. The time point label here, explained by the study, means: baseline before first vaccination. Sequencing used peripheral blood, obtained on day 0 of AZD1222 vaccination. The receptors originated from an adult in good health.

The chain carries TRBV7-2 and TRBJ1-2; D call uncertain. Trimming cost V 1 base and J 4 bases, with 10 bases left between them. Per germline, CDR1 SGHTA and CDR2 FQGNSA. This CDR3 has 14 residues. CDR3 sequence reads: CASSLGQVPYGYTF. DNA of the CDR3: TGTGCCAGCAGCTTAGGTCAGGTCCCCTATGGCTACACCTTC.

The J gene is TRBJ2-5, the V gene TRBV11-2, with a possible D match to TRBD2 (6 bases). Trimming took off 1 base at V and 3 bases at J, with 12 bases between the two ends. This CDR3 spans 15 amino acids. Germline V gene sequence: CDR1 SGHAT, CDR2 FQNNGV. In DNA form, the CDR3 reads TGTGCCAGCAGCTTAGGGGGACCGGGGGAAGAGACCCAGTACTTC. Residues: CASSLGGPGEETQYF.

This clone was picked up a small number of times. This chain joins TRBV5-1 and TRBJ2-7; 7 nucleotides line up with TRBD1. The CDR3 has 15 residues. Germline V gives CDR1 SGHRS, CDR2 YFSETQ. J lost 0 bases, V lost 2 bases, and 5 bases had no gene match. CDR3: CASSFQGQFSYEQYF. DNA for the CDR3: TGCGCCAGCAGCTTCCAGGGACAGTTCTCCTACGAGCAGTACTTC.

The chain joins TRBV9 to TRBJ1-2; the D is unclear. Germline loops: CDR1 SGDLS, CDR2 YYNGEE. The CDR3 extends over 15 amino acids. Trimming pared 0 bases from V and 0 bases from J, leaving 9 bases between. The CDR3 spells CASSVGQSTNYGYTF. Here the CDR3 DNA reads TGTGCCAGCAGCGTAGGCCAATCCACTAACTATGGCTACACCTTC.

This clone has just one count. The chain combines TRBV19 with TRBJ1-2, with 12 positions matching TRBD1. Germline-derived CDR1 and CDR2 are LNHDA and SQIVND (reference sequence). The CDR3 sequence is 14 residues long. Trimming took 10 bases from V and 8 from J; bases not matched to a gene: 11. CDR3 sequence reads: CATGAGTGGAGYTF. DNA for the CDR3: TGTGCCACTGGGGCCGGGACAGGGGGCGCCGGCTACACCTTC.

The V call is TRBV10-2, the J call TRBJ1-2, with a weak D call TRBD1 (5 bases). V was cut by 3 bases and J by 4 bases, with 21 bases left in between. CDR1 is WSHSY and CDR2 is SAAADI in the germline V gene. The CDR3 contains 17 residues. CDR3 sequence reads: CASSDPRDGRTSYGYTF. CDR3 bases: TGCGCCAGCAGTGACCCCAGGGACGGCCGGACCAGCTATGGCTACACCTTC.

The chain carries TRBV2 and TRBJ1-2; 8 bases map to TRBD1. V was clipped by 4 bases and J by 0 bases; unmatched bases: 1. Germline CDR1 SNHLY, CDR2 FYNNEI. CDR3 length: 14 amino acids. The DNA for the CDR3 is TGTGCCAGCAGTGCGGGACAGGCTAACTATGGCTACACCTTC. This encodes CASSAGQANYGYTF.

V usage is TRBV9 and J usage is TRBJ1-2; TRBD1 is a possible D gene (5 bases). Germline values: CDR1 SGDLS, CDR2 YYNGEE. This CDR3 is 15 amino acids long. Between the trimmed V and J ends, which lost 1 base and 1 base, there was a span of 11 bases. DNA of the CDR3: TGTGCCAGCAGCGTAAACCAAGGGGTTAACTATGGCTACACCTTC. Amino acids: CASSVNQGVNYGYTF. The full variable domain, its missing parts supplied by reference TRBV9 and TRBJ1-2, is DSGVTQTPKHLITATGQRVTLRCSPRSGDLSVYWYQQSLDQGLQFLIQYYNGEERAKGNILERFSAQQFPDLHSELNLSSLELGDSALYFCASSVNQGVNYGYTFGSGTRLTVV.

This chain uses TRBV9 with TRBJ2-1; 8 positions match TRBD2. Germline CDR1 and CDR2: SGDLS and YYNGEE. CDR3 length: 15 residues. The V and J ends lost 2 bases and 4 bases, in that order; junction bases with no gene match: 5. The CDR3 loop is CASSVDSGRYNEQFF. As DNA, the CDR3 is TGTGCCAGCAGCGTCGACAGCGGGAGATACAATGAGCAGTTCTTC. The full variable domain, its missing parts supplied by reference TRBV9 and TRBJ2-1, is DSGVTQTPKHLITATGQRVTLRCSPRSGDLSVYWYQQSLDQGLQFLIQYYNGEERAKGNILERFSAQQFPDLHSELNLSSLELGDSALYFCASSVDSGRYNEQFFGPGTRLTVL.

The chain couples TRBV2 to TRBJ1-6; D is unclear. Trimming took off 5 bases at V and 5 bases at J, with 13 bases between the two ends. The germline V gene encodes CDR1 SNHLY and CDR2 FYNNEI. The CDR3 has 15 residues. Written as DNA, the CDR3 is TGTGCCAGCAGTCCCAGCGGCCCTAATAATTCACCCCTCCACTTT. Translating it yields CASSPSGPNNSPLHF.

J is TRBJ2-2 and V is TRBV5-1; D unclear. The CDR3 runs to 13 residues. V was shortened by 3 bases and J by 9 bases, with 12 bases between the two germline ends. CDR1 is SGHRS, CDR2 YFSETQ, per germline. CDR3 coding DNA: TGCGCCAGCAGCTCCGCCGTGGGGTGGGAGCTGTTTTTT. The encoded protein is CASSSAVGWELFF. Complete variable domain (other parts from reference TRBV5-1 and TRBJ2-2): KAGVTQTPRYLIKTRGQQVTLSCSPISGHRSVSWYQQTPGQGLQFLFEYFSETQRNKGNFPGRFSGRQFSNSRSEMNVSTLELGDSALYLCASSSAVGWELFFGEGSRLTVL.

This CDR3 is CASSLLQSYNSPLHF. The CDR3, as DNA: TGTGCCAGCAGCCTACTTCAAAGTTATAATTCACCCCTCCACTTT. The chain joins TRBV3-1 (or the pseudogene TRBV3-2) to TRBJ1-6; D is uncertain. Germline CDR1 reads LGHDT; CDR2 reads YNNKEL (reference sequence). The CDR3 is 15 residues long. Trimming shortened V by 4 bases and J by 4 bases, and 11 bases separated the two germline ends.

V usage is TRBV7-8 and J usage is TRBJ1-5, with D possibly being TRBD1 (5 bases). The ends were cut back, 4 bases at V and 6 bases at J, with 16 bases in the middle. The CDR3 extends over 15 amino acids. Germline V gives CDR1 SGHVS, CDR2 FQNEAQ. The CDR3 reads CASSSPGGARQPQHF. CDR3 bases: TGTGCCAGCAGCTCACCCGGCGGGGCTCGTCAGCCCCAGCATTTT.

This clone has a handful of counts. V is TRBV30 and J is TRBJ2-7; TRBD1 agrees at 8 bases. The CDR3 is made up of 14 amino acids. The junction had 8 bases not matched to a gene; V was cut back by 7 bases and J by 0 bases. CDR1 is GTSNPN, CDR2 SVGIG, per germline (reference sequence). CDR3 protein: CASGAGGYSYEQYF. CDR3 DNA: TGTGCCTCTGGGGCAGGGGGCTACTCCTACGAGCAGTACTTC. Filled out from reference TRBV30 and TRBJ2-7, the complete variable domain reads SQTIHQWPATLVQPVGSPLSLECTVEGTSNPNLYWYRQAAGRGLQLLFYSVGIGQISSEVPQNLSASRPQDRQFILSSKKLLLSDSGFYLCASGAGGYSYEQYFGPGTRLTVT.

The V and J genes are TRBV18 and TRBJ2-2; the D call may be TRBD1 or TRBD2 (5 bases each). The CDR3 spans 13 residues. V was pared by 3 bases and J by 5 bases, with 7 bases between. CDR1 and CDR2 from the germline V gene are KGHSH and LQKENI. The CDR3, as DNA: TGTGCCAGCTCACCCAGGGAGACCGGGGAGCTGTTTTTT. Its translation is CASSPRETGELFF.

V usage is TRBV14 and J usage is TRBJ1-2; D is unresolved. Germline values: CDR1 SGHDN, CDR2 FVKESK. The V gene lost 4 bases and the J gene lost 4 bases, with 16 bases spanning the gap. CDR3 length: 15 residues. In DNA form, the CDR3 reads TGTGCCAGCAGCCCCCCGGGAAGGGCCCCCTATGGCTACACCTTC. It specifies CASSPPGRAPYGYTF.

J is TRBJ2-4 and V is TRBV3-1 (or the pseudogene TRBV3-2), with a weak D call TRBD1 (6 bases). The CDR3 covers 16 residues. CDR1 and CDR2 from the germline V gene are LGHDT and YNNKEL (reference sequence). The V gene lost 4 bases and the J gene lost 1 base, with 14 bases spanning the gap. CDR3 residues: CASSPYRAEAKNIQYF. As DNA, the CDR3 is TGTGCCAGCAGCCCCTACAGGGCGGAGGCCAAAAACATTCAGTACTTC.

The rearrangement joins TRBV12-3 or TRBV12-4 to TRBJ1-1; tentatively, D is TRBD1 (6 bases). The CDR3 loop spans 13 amino acids. Trimming removed 3 bases at V and 11 bases at J, with 16 bases between. The CDR3 DNA is TGTGCCAGCAGTTTGAACAGGGACATGAGGGCTTTCTTT. Amino acids: CASSLNRDMRAFF.

This clone was counted once. The rearrangement uses TRBV27 and TRBJ2-7, with TRBD2 as a possible D gene (7 bases). This CDR3 spans 17 amino acids. Trimming removed 10 bases at V and 2 bases at J, with 27 bases between. CDR1 and CDR2 (germline): MNHEY, SMNVEV (reference sequence). CDR3 in DNA: TGTGCCACCAGCAAGGGGGGGCAGGCCCTTTTAACCTACGAGCAGTACTTC. It is translated as CATSKGGQALLTYEQYF.

V gene TRBV6-5 combines with J gene TRBJ2-5; 8 bases align to TRBD1. Germline V lookup: CDR1 MNHEY, CDR2 SVGAGI. The CDR3 runs to 15 residues. Trimming removed 4 bases from V and 4 bases from J; junction bases left unmatched: 8. CDR3: CASSFRTGKTETQYF. CDR3 nucleotide sequence: TGTGCCAGCAGTTTCCGGACAGGGAAAACAGAGACCCAGTACTTC.

This clone has only a few counts. The rearrangement uses TRBV7-9 and TRBJ2-2, with no clear D. Germline lookup yields CDR1 SEHNR and CDR2 FQNEAQ (reference sequence). This CDR3 has 13 residues. Trimming took 7 bases from V and 2 from J, leaving 8 bases between them. CDR3 residues: CASTDGNTGELFF. CDR3 DNA sequence: TGTGCCAGCACCGACGGAAACACCGGGGAGCTGTTTTTT. The full variable domain, with the rest looked up from reference TRBV7-9 and TRBJ2-2, is DTGVSQNPRHKITKRGQNVTFRCDPISEHNRLYWYRQTLGQGPEFLTYFQNEAQLEKSRLLSDRFSAERPKGSFSTLEIQRTEQGDSAMYLCASTDGNTGELFFGEGSRLTVL.

This clone showed up just once. CDR3 DNA: TGTGCCAGCAGCGTAGGGGGTCGGGGCGGCTACACCTTC. Translating it yields CASSVGGRGGYTF. The V call is TRBV9, the J call TRBJ1-2; TRBD1 is a possible D gene (5 bases). Germline assignment: CDR1 SGDLS and CDR2 YYNGEE. This CDR3 region has 13 residues. V shed 0 bases and J shed 8 bases, with 11 bases lying between them.

This clone appeared once. This rearrangement joins TRBV19 to TRBJ2-6, with 8 bases aligning to TRBD1. The CDR3 extends over 17 amino acids. The V gene's germline CDR1 is LNHDA and CDR2 SQIVND (reference sequence). J gave up 0 bases and V 4 bases, and 5 bases lay outside the gene matches. CDR3 loop: CASSRTGIPSGANVLTF. The CDR3 nucleotides are TGTGCCAGTAGTAGGACAGGGATACCCTCTGGGGCCAACGTCCTGACTTTC.

The chain joins TRBV18 to TRBJ1-1; TRBD1 might be the D (6 bases). CDR3 length: 14 residues. Trimming cost V 7 bases and J 3 bases, with 15 bases left between them. Germline V gene sequence: CDR1 KGHSH, CDR2 LQKENI. The CDR3 DNA reads TGTGCCAGCTTTGCCGGGACACCTGACACTGAAGCTTTCTTT. It yields the protein CASFAGTPDTEAFF.

The chain joins TRBV5-1 to TRBJ1-2; a possible D gene is TRBD1 (5 bases). Trimming took 2 bases from V and 2 from J, leaving 19 bases between them. CDR3 length: 17 residues. Germline V gene sequence: CDR1 SGHRS, CDR2 YFSETQ. The CDR3 region is CASSFGIPRDANYGYTF. As DNA, the CDR3 is TGCGCCAGCAGCTTTGGAATTCCCCGGGACGCGAACTATGGCTACACCTTC.

This chain connects TRBV9 to TRBJ2-1; 11 bases line up with TRBD2. The germline V gene encodes CDR1 SGDLS and CDR2 YYNGEE. Losses at the gene ends were 4 bases for V and 5 bases for J; bases not matched to a gene: 8. The CDR3 contains 16 residues. Here the CDR3 reads CASSPPYSGGDNEQFF. CDR3 coding DNA: TGTGCCAGCAGCCCTCCCTATAGCGGGGGGGACAATGAGCAGTTCTTC.

The rearrangement links TRBV7-9 to TRBJ1-1; tentative D call: TRBD1 (5 bases). CDR3 length: 14 residues. V lost 1 base, J lost 3 bases, and 9 bases lay in between. CDR1 is SEHNR, CDR2 FQNEAQ, per germline (reference sequence). The CDR3 protein is CASSLGGEDTEAFF. The CDR3 coding sequence is TGTGCCAGCAGCTTAGGAGGGGAAGACACTGAAGCTTTCTTT.

The chain combines TRBV18 with TRBJ1-4, with 7 bases identical to TRBD1. The CDR3 is 17 amino acids. Germline values: CDR1 KGHSH, CDR2 LQKENI. Trimming took 6 bases from V and 5 from J; bases not matched to a gene: 15. The CDR3: CASSPGTVRRSNEKLFF. The CDR3 DNA sequence: TGTGCCAGCTCTCCCGGGACAGTTAGGCGGTCAAATGAAAAACTGTTTTTT.

This chain uses TRBV5-5 with TRBJ1-4, with D perhaps TRBD1 (6 bases). The V gene lost 4 bases and the J gene lost 3 bases, with 10 bases spanning the gap. The CDR3 sequence is 14 residues long. Per germline, CDR1 SGHKS and CDR2 YYEKEE (reference sequence). CDR3 sequence (DNA): TGTGCCAGCAGCCTTACAGGGCCTAATGAAAAACTGTTTTTT. This codes for CASSLTGPNEKLFF. The variable domain in full, with the rest retrieved from reference TRBV5-5 and TRBJ1-4, is DAGVTQSPTHLIKTRGQQVTLRCSPISGHKSVSWYQQVLGQGPQFIFQYYEKEERGRGNFPDRFSARQFPNYSSELNVNALLLGDSALYLCASSLTGPNEKLFFGSGTQLSVL.

The DNA for the CDR3 is TGTGCCAGCAGCCCCGGGGGCGGGAGTGTATACGAGCAGTACTTC. Its protein product is CASSPGGGSVYEQYF. The chain couples TRBV5-4 to TRBJ2-7; tentatively, D is TRBD2 (7 bases). The CDR3 runs to 15 residues. The V gene lost 4 bases and the J gene lost 4 bases, with 18 bases spanning the gap. The germline CDR1 and CDR2 sequences are SGHNT and YYREEE (reference sequence).

The chain links TRBV5-1 to TRBJ2-2; D is uncertain. The germline gives CDR1 SGHRS, CDR2 YFSETQ. This CDR3 comprises 12 residues. Trimming took 7 bases from V and 0 from J, leaving 4 bases between them. CDR3 region: CASRTNTGELFF. CDR3 bases: TGCGCCAGCCGGACGAACACCGGGGAGCTGTTTTTT.